Listed below are T cell receptor beta chains from one sample, sequenced in a study of CD8 T cells in ankylosing spondylitis. TCRdb redid the calling of the 5' RACE reads with MiXCR, one entry per CDR3 protein. The profile shows some 240,000 distinct CDR3 sequences, 7.3% of them singletons. Sequencing was done on a sample of blood, either unsorted or a sorted T cell fraction (not recorded which). The receptors were sampled from a male donor with ankylosing spondylitis. CDR3s include the opening cysteine and the closing phenylalanine or tryptophan. Each record gives: clone size, J gene, D gene, V gene, CDR3 DNA, CDR3 protein. A D gene is named only where the DNA matches it firmly. Size tells how often a clone was seen (once, few, many) or the class of an expanded clone, and some rows leave it out.

clone_size: many
j_call: TRBJ1-1
d_call: .
v_call: TRBV7-9
cdr3_nt: TGTGCCAGCAGCTTACAGGGACCGAACACTGAAGCTTTCTTT
cdr3_aa: CASSLQGPNTEAFF

clone_size: many
j_call: TRBJ2-7
d_call: TRBD2
v_call: TRBV6-2/TRBV6-3
cdr3_nt: TGTGCCAGTTCTGGGGGGGAAAACTACGAGCAGTACTTC
cdr3_aa: CASSGGENYEQYF

clone_size: few
j_call: TRBJ2-1
d_call: .
v_call: TRBV29-1
cdr3_nt: TGCAGCGTTTTATGGGAGGCCAGGGGCAATGAGCAGTTCTTC
cdr3_aa: CSVLWEARGNEQFF

clone_size: many
j_call: TRBJ1-1
d_call: .
v_call: TRBV30
cdr3_nt: TGTGCCTGGAGAAGGAACACTGAAGCTTTCTTT
cdr3_aa: CAWRRNTEAFF

clone_size: many
j_call: TRBJ1-1
d_call: TRBD1
v_call: TRBV7-9
cdr3_nt: TGTGCCAGCAGCGGACAGGGGCCGAACACTGAAGCTTTCTTT
cdr3_aa: CASSGQGPNTEAFF

clone_size: many
j_call: TRBJ2-3
d_call: .
v_call: TRBV20-1
cdr3_nt: TGCAGTGCTAGAGATCGGCGGTTCGTAGATACGCAGTATTTT
cdr3_aa: CSARDRRFVDTQYF

clone_size: many
j_call: TRBJ1-1
d_call: .
v_call: TRBV10-3
cdr3_nt: TGTGCCATCAGTGATTGGGGGGATGTTTCAATATTGAACACTGAAGCTTTCTTT
cdr3_aa: CAISDWGDVSILNTEAFF

clone_size: .
j_call: TRBJ1-3
d_call: TRBD1
v_call: TRBV27
cdr3_nt: TGTGCCAGCAGTTCCAGGGGGCTAGGAAACACCATATATTTT
cdr3_aa: CASSSRGLGNTIYF

clone_size: .
j_call: TRBJ1-5
d_call: .
v_call: TRBV24-1
cdr3_nt: TGTGCCACCAGTGATGGCCGAAGAATTCAGCCCCAGCATTTT
cdr3_aa: CATSDGRRIQPQHF

clone_size: many
j_call: TRBJ2-7
d_call: TRBD2
v_call: TRBV7-9
cdr3_nt: TGTGCCAGCAGCTTACGAAGCGGGAGCTACGAGCAGTACTTC
cdr3_aa: CASSLRSGSYEQYF

clone_size: many
j_call: TRBJ2-7
d_call: .
v_call: TRBV7-9
cdr3_nt: TGTGCCAGCAGCTTAGTACCGCAGGGGTTATACATCTACGAGCAGTACTTC
cdr3_aa: CASSLVPQGLYIYEQYF

clone_size: many
j_call: TRBJ2-7
d_call: .
v_call: TRBV4-3
cdr3_nt: TGCGCCAGCAGCCAAGATTTACAGGACCGGTGGAACGAGCAGTACTTC
cdr3_aa: CASSQDLQDRWNEQYF

clone_size: many
j_call: TRBJ2-2
d_call: .
v_call: TRBV2
cdr3_nt: TGTGCCAGCAAATTGGGACGAACGAACACCGGGGAGCTGTTTTTT
cdr3_aa: CASKLGRTNTGELFF

clone_size: many
j_call: TRBJ2-7
d_call: TRBD2
v_call: TRBV4-3
cdr3_nt: TGCGCCAGCAGCCAAGTACTAGCGGGAGCTGTTTACGAGCAGTACTTC
cdr3_aa: CASSQVLAGAVYEQYF

clone_size: many
j_call: TRBJ2-3
d_call: .
v_call: TRBV5-6
cdr3_nt: TGTGCCAGCAGCTTGGCCATGGGGTCCGGAGATACGCAGTATTTT
cdr3_aa: CASSLAMGSGDTQYF

clone_size: many
j_call: TRBJ1-2
d_call: TRBD1
v_call: TRBV10-3
cdr3_nt: TGTGCCATCAGTGAACCTTCGACAGGGCGTAGTGGCTACACCTTC
cdr3_aa: CAISEPSTGRSGYTF

clone_size: many
j_call: TRBJ2-2
d_call: TRBD2
v_call: TRBV7-9
cdr3_nt: TGTGCCAGCAGCTCGAGCGGGAGGGGAAGAGCCGGGGAGCTGTTTTTT
cdr3_aa: CASSSSGRGRAGELFF

clone_size: many
j_call: TRBJ2-1
d_call: TRBD2
v_call: TRBV30
cdr3_nt: TGTGCCTGGAACCCGGGACTAGCGGGACGCTCCTACAATGAGCAGTTCTTC
cdr3_aa: CAWNPGLAGRSYNEQFF

clone_size: .
j_call: TRBJ2-7
d_call: .
v_call: TRBV25-1
cdr3_nt: TGTGCCAGCAGTGATATAGGTACCTACGAGCAGTACTTC
cdr3_aa: CASSDIGTYEQYF

clone_size: many
j_call: TRBJ2-2
d_call: .
v_call: TRBV6-5
cdr3_nt: TGTGCCAGCAGTAACCCGGACAGTAAGAACACCGGGGAGCTGTTTTTT
cdr3_aa: CASSNPDSKNTGELFF

clone_size: many
j_call: TRBJ1-2
d_call: .
v_call: TRBV29-1
cdr3_nt: TGCAGCGTTGCGGGGACGGCCAACTATGGGGGCTATGGCTACACCTTC
cdr3_aa: CSVAGTANYGGYGYTF

clone_size: many
j_call: TRBJ2-1
d_call: .
v_call: TRBV6-1
cdr3_nt: TGTGCCAGCAGTCGGGATCACCACAATGAGCAGTTCTTC
cdr3_aa: CASSRDHHNEQFF

clone_size: many
j_call: TRBJ1-5
d_call: .
v_call: TRBV2
cdr3_nt: TGTGCCAGCAGTGGTTCGGAGTCCAGCAATCAGCCCCAGCATTTT
cdr3_aa: CASSGSESSNQPQHF

clone_size: few
j_call: TRBJ1-2
d_call: .
v_call: TRBV20-1
cdr3_nt: TGCAGTGCTAGAGTCAGAGACTATGGCTACACCTTC
cdr3_aa: CSARVRDYGYTF

clone_size: many
j_call: TRBJ1-1
d_call: .
v_call: TRBV12-3/TRBV12-4
cdr3_nt: TGTGCCAGCAGTTTTTTCTCAGGGACTGAAGCTTTCTTT
cdr3_aa: CASSFFSGTEAFF

clone_size: .
j_call: TRBJ1-5
d_call: .
v_call: TRBV5-2
cdr3_nt: TGTGCCATGGGCCCGGGACAGGGGGGCTGGCCCCAGCATTTT
cdr3_aa: CAMGPGQGGWPQHF

clone_size: .
j_call: TRBJ2-7
d_call: .
v_call: TRBV7-6
cdr3_nt: TGTGCCAGCAGCTTAGTCCCGGGCAGAGTCTACGAGCAGTACTTC
cdr3_aa: CASSLVPGRVYEQYF

clone_size: many
j_call: TRBJ2-1
d_call: TRBD2
v_call: TRBV27
cdr3_nt: TGTGCCAGCAGTTCCCCGACTAGCGGGACAAGCGGTGAGCAGTTCTTC
cdr3_aa: CASSSPTSGTSGEQFF

clone_size: many
j_call: TRBJ2-5
d_call: TRBD1
v_call: TRBV13
cdr3_nt: TGTGCCAGCAGCCACAGGGGGCAAGAGACCCAGTACTTC
cdr3_aa: CASSHRGQETQYF